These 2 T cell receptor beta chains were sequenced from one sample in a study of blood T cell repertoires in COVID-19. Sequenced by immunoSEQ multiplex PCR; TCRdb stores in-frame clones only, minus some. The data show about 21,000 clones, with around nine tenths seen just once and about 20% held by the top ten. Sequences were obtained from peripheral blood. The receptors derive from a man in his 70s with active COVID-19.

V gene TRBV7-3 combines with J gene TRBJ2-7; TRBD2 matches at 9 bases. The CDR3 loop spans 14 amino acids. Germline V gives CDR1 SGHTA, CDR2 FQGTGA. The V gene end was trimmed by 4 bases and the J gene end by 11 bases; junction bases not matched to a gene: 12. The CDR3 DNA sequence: TGTGCCAGCAGCTCCCCGGGACTAGCATTCATCGAGTACTTC. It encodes CASSSPGLAFIEYF.

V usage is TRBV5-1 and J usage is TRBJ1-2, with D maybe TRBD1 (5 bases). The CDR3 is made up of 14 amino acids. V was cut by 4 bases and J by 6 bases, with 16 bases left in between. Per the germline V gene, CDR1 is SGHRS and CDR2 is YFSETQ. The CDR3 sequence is CASSLDTGGNGYTF. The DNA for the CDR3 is TGCGCCAGCAGCCTGGACACCGGAGGGAATGGCTACACCTTC.